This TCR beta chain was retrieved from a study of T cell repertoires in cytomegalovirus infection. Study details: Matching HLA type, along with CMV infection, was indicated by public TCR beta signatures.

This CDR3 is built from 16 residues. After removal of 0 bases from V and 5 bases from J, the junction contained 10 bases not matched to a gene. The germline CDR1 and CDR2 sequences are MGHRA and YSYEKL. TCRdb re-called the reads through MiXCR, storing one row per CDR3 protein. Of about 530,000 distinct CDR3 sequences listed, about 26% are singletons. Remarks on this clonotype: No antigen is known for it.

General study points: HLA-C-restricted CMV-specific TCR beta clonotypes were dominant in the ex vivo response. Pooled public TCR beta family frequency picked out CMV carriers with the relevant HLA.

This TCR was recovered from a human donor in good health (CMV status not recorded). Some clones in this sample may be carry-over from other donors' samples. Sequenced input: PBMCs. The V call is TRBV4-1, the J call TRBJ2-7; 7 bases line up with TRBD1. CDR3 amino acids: CASSQDTGAWSDEQYF. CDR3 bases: TGCGCCAGCAGCCAAGATACAGGGGCATGGAGCGACGAGCAGTACTTC.